Listed here are 28 T cell receptor beta chains from one sample, sequenced in a study of blood T cell repertoires in COVID-19. Some clones are missing from TCRdb's copy, which holds only in-frame ones; the method was immunoSEQ multiplex PCR. Of approximately 240,000 clones detected, around 90% appear once; the ten largest clones hold about 12%. The sequencing sample was made of peripheral blood. The receptors stem from a woman aged 18 to 35 who had recovered from COVID-19.

The V and J genes are TRBV5-8 and TRBJ1-5; D is perhaps TRBD1 (5 bases). Germline loops: CDR1 SGHTS, CDR2 YDEGEE. CDR3 length: 14 amino acids. The germline V and J ends were trimmed by 2 bases and 6 bases, with 12 bases remaining between them. CDR3 bases: TGTGCCAGCAGCTTCAGTGGGGGGAGTCAGCCCCAGCATTTT. Protein sequence: CASSFSGGSQPQHF.

J is TRBJ2-2 and V is TRBV9; 8 bases agree with TRBD2. After removal of 2 bases from V and 2 bases from J, the junction contained 8 bases not matched to a gene. The length of the CDR3 is 17 residues. Germline values: CDR1 SGDLS, CDR2 YYNGEE. DNA of the CDR3: TGTGCCAGCAGCGTCGGAGGTACTAGCGGTAACACCGGGGAGCTGTTTTTT. Translation gives CASSVGGTSGNTGELFF.

The CDR3 DNA is TGTGCCAGCTCACCCGGGACGGGACATAGCAATCAGCCCCAGCATTTT. Amino acids: CASSPGTGHSNQPQHF. The rearrangement uses TRBV18 and TRBJ1-5; D possibly corresponds to TRBD1 (6 bases). CDR3 length equals 16 residues. Germline V CDR1 and CDR2: KGHSH, LQKENI. V was trimmed by 3 bases and J by 0 bases, leaving 12 bases between them. The whole variable domain, filled in from reference TRBV18 and TRBJ1-5, reads NAGVMQNPRHLVRRRGQEARLRCSPMKGHSHVYWYRQLPEEGLKFMVYLQKENIIDESGMPKERFSAEFPKEGPSILRIQQVVRGDSAAYFCASSPGTGHSNQPQHFGDGTRLSIL.

This clone was counted a single time. V gene TRBV7-9 combines with J gene TRBJ1-3; no clear D. Trimming removed 3 bases at V and 7 bases at J, with 16 bases between. Germline V CDR1 and CDR2: SEHNR, FQNEAQ (reference sequence). This CDR3 has 15 amino acids. The CDR3 nucleotides read TGTGCCAGCAGCTTGGTATTTTCCAGGAGGAACACCATATATTTT. Amino acid sequence: CASSLVFSRRNTIYF.

V usage is TRBV9 and J usage is TRBJ2-2; 9 nucleotides line up with TRBD1. Germline loops: CDR1 SGDLS, CDR2 YYNGEE. This CDR3 spans 17 amino acids. V shed 0 bases, J shed 6 bases, and the junction held 9 bases outside the gene matches. The CDR3 reads CASSVATGGTRPGELFF. CDR3 sequence (DNA): TGTGCCAGCAGCGTAGCTACAGGGGGCACGAGGCCCGGGGAGCTGTTTTTT.

The rearrangement joins TRBV10-2 to TRBJ2-7; 7 nucleotides agree with TRBD2. There are 14 residues in the CDR3. CDR1 WSHSY and CDR2 SAAADI come from the germline V gene. The V segment lost 5 bases and the J segment 5 bases; nucleotides outside the gene matches: 9. The CDR3 region is CASSYGGSINEQYF. DNA of the CDR3: TGCGCCAGCAGTTACGGCGGGAGTATCAACGAGCAGTACTTC.

The sample holds one count of this clone. The chain has TRBV7-9 and TRBJ2-7; D is unresolved. This CDR3 is 12 amino acids long. Trimming removed 7 bases from V and 0 bases from J, with 7 bases in between. Germline assignment: CDR1 SEHNR and CDR2 FQNEAQ (reference sequence). CDR3 bases: TGTGCCAGCACACTGAGCTCCTACGAGCAGTACTTC. Protein sequence: CASTLSSYEQYF.

This chain joins TRBV5-6 and TRBJ1-1; 8 positions agree with TRBD1. Trimming at V came to 4 bases and at J to 0 bases, leaving 5 bases not matched to a gene. CDR3 length: 15 residues. Germline loops: CDR1 SGHDT, CDR2 YYEEEE. The CDR3 region has the DNA TGTGCCAGCAGCCCCCGGGACAGGCTGAACACTGAAGCTTTCTTT. It is translated as CASSPRDRLNTEAFF.

The genes are TRBV7-9 and TRBJ2-2; D unclear. This CDR3 has 15 residues. The germline V gene encodes CDR1 SEHNR and CDR2 FQNEAQ (reference sequence). V lost 0 bases and J 1 base, leaving 6 bases between the germline ends. CDR3 in DNA: TGTGCCAGCAGCTTAGCGACTGAGAACACCGGGGAGCTGTTTTTT. Residues: CASSLATENTGELFF.

This clone was recorded a few times. V gene TRBV6-1 combines with J gene TRBJ1-6, with D maybe TRBD1 (5 bases). CDR1 and CDR2 from the germline V gene are MNHNS and SASEGT. This CDR3 is 16 amino acids long. V was pared by 4 bases and J by 4 bases, with 14 bases between. CDR3 coding DNA: TGTGCCAGCAGTGGGGACTACGCGACATATAATTCACCCCTCCACTTT. Translation gives CASSGDYATYNSPLHF.

The chain has TRBV27 and TRBJ2-7; possible D gene TRBD2, 6 bases. The length of the CDR3 is 13 residues. V dropped 6 bases and J dropped 2 bases, with 11 bases sitting between them. The germline CDR1 and CDR2 sequences are MNHEY and SMNVEV (reference sequence). The CDR3 region is CASRAGPTYEQYF. The CDR3 nucleotides read TGTGCCAGCAGGGCGGGGCCGACCTACGAGCAGTACTTC.

The chain has TRBV7-3 and TRBJ2-1; 7 bases match TRBD2. The CDR3 consists of 15 residues. V lost 5 bases to trimming and J lost 0 bases; unmatched junction nucleotides: 4. Looked up from germline, CDR1 is SGHTA and CDR2 is FQGTGA. In DNA, the CDR3 is TGTGCCAGCAGCCGGGGACTAAGCTCCTACAATGAGCAGTTCTTC. It yields the protein CASSRGLSSYNEQFF.

This clone was seen more than once but under ten times. The chain carries TRBV4-3 and TRBJ2-7, with 13 nucleotides matching TRBD2. Germline V gives CDR1 LGHNA, CDR2 YSLEER. This CDR3 has 16 residues. V gave up 3 bases and J gave up 5 bases; unmatched junction bases: 7. As DNA, the CDR3 is TGCGCCAGCAGCCAGGAAGGAGGGACTAGCGGGAACGAGCAGTACTTC. This translates into CASSQEGGTSGNEQYF.

This clone was counted only a few times. V and J are TRBV7-3 and TRBJ2-3; D is perhaps TRBD2 (5 bases). This CDR3 spans 15 amino acids. The V gene's germline CDR1 is SGHTA and CDR2 FQGTGA. V was shortened by 2 bases and J by 6 bases, with 15 bases between the two germline ends. The CDR3 DNA sequence: TGTGCCAGCAGCTTAGGCTCTAGCCCGGGGGATACGCAGTATTTT. Its translation is CASSLGSSPGDTQYF.

The V gene is TRBV13, the J gene TRBJ2-1, with 8 nucleotides matching TRBD2. The length of the CDR3 is 14 residues. Germline V gives CDR1 PRHDT, CDR2 FYEKMQ (reference sequence). Trimming took 3 bases from V and 8 from J; bases not matched to a gene: 6. CDR3 amino acids: CASSFPLGGDEQFF. The CDR3 DNA is TGTGCCAGCAGCTTTCCCCTCGGGGGGGATGAGCAGTTCTTC. Based on the CDR3 plus reference TRBV13 and TRBJ2-1, the full variable domain is AAGVIQSPRHLIKEKRETATLKCYPIPRHDTVYWYQQGPGQDPQFLISFYEKMQSDKGSIPDRFSAQQFSDYHSELNMSSLELGDSALYFCASSFPLGGDEQFFGPGTRLTVL.

The gene calls are TRBV27 and TRBJ1-1, with D maybe TRBD1 (5 bases). CDR3 length: 14 residues. V dropped 8 bases and J dropped 7 bases, with 20 bases sitting between them. Germline values: CDR1 MNHEY, CDR2 SMNVEV (reference sequence). CDR3 coding DNA: TGTGCCAGCCGACTGGCCCCGGGGGATGTTGAAGCTTTCTTT. This encodes CASRLAPGDVEAFF.

The CDR3 sequence is CASTQIMNTEAFF. The CDR3 bases are TGTGCCAGTACACAGATAATGAACACTGAAGCTTTCTTT. The gene calls are TRBV19 and TRBJ1-1, with no clear D. This CDR3 has 13 amino acids. The germline V gene encodes CDR1 LNHDA and CDR2 SQIVND (reference sequence). The V end was cut by 7 bases, the J end by 0 bases, with 9 bases between.

The chain joins TRBV30 to TRBJ1-3, with D maybe TRBD1 (6 bases). V was clipped by 1 base and J by 3 bases, with 7 bases between them. CDR1 and CDR2 (germline): GTSNPN, SVGIG (reference sequence). The CDR3 has 13 residues. The CDR3 DNA sequence: TGTGCCTGGAGTGGACAGGTTGGAAACACCATATATTTT. This codes for CAWSGQVGNTIYF. The variable domain in full, with the rest retrieved from reference TRBV30 and TRBJ1-3, is SQTIHQWPATLVQPVGSPLSLECTVEGTSNPNLYWYRQAAGRGLQLLFYSVGIGQISSEVPQNLSASRPQDRQFILSSKKLLLSDSGFYLCAWSGQVGNTIYFGEGSWLTVV.

The chain couples TRBV6-5 to TRBJ2-5, with 8 bases that match TRBD1. The trim removed 5 bases at V and 5 bases at J, leaving 7 bases unmatched. Germline assignment: CDR1 MNHEY and CDR2 SVGAGI. There are 14 residues in the CDR3. Here the CDR3 DNA reads TGTGCCAGCAGTACCTCAGGGGGCGCGGAGACCCAGTACTTC. Residues: CASSTSGGAETQYF.

The chain links TRBV5-4 to TRBJ1-1, with D possibly matching TRBD1 (6 bases). The V and J ends lost 5 bases and 6 bases respectively, with 14 bases between them. The CDR3 totals 13 residues. Germline CDR1 reads SGHNT; CDR2 reads YYREEE (reference sequence). CDR3 amino acids: CASSPGGRSEAFF. DNA for the CDR3: TGTGCCAGCAGTCCGGGGGGGCGATCTGAAGCTTTCTTT.

V gene TRBV29-1 combines with J gene TRBJ2-3; TRBD2 agrees at 7 bases. Germline-derived CDR1 and CDR2 are SQVTM and ANQGSEA. The CDR3 consists of 18 residues. V trimming: 3 bases; J trimming: 1 base; junction bases outside the gene matches: 16. CDR3 DNA sequence: TGCAGCGTTGAGGGGGGGATGGTAGCCGAATACCGCACAGATACGCAGTATTTT. This gives the protein CSVEGGMVAEYRTDTQYF.

The V and J genes are TRBV24-1 and TRBJ1-5, with D possibly being TRBD1 (5 bases). The CDR3 length is 14 residues. Germline V gene sequence: CDR1 KGHDR, CDR2 SFDVKD. Trimming took 5 bases from V and 5 from J, leaving 12 bases between them. CDR3 bases: TGTGCCACCAGTGGGGGGGTTTGGTATCAGCCCCAGCATTTT. Protein: CATSGGVWYQPQHF.

The chain links TRBV9 to TRBJ2-2; 8 bases agree with TRBD1. This CDR3 contains 19 residues. The germline gives CDR1 SGDLS, CDR2 YYNGEE. After removal of 3 bases from V and 5 bases from J, the junction contained 18 bases not matched to a gene. This CDR3 reads CASSDPGTGPVARTGELFF. CDR3 DNA: TGTGCCAGCAGCGACCCCGGGACAGGACCCGTAGCTCGGACCGGGGAGCTGTTTTTT. Using reference TRBV9 and TRBJ2-2 for the parts outside the CDR3, the full variable domain is DSGVTQTPKHLITATGQRVTLRCSPRSGDLSVYWYQQSLDQGLQFLIQYYNGEERAKGNILERFSAQQFPDLHSELNLSSLELGDSALYFCASSDPGTGPVARTGELFFGEGSRLTVL.

The rearrangement links TRBV5-6 to TRBJ1-4; possible D gene TRBD1, 5 bases. Germline CDR1 reads SGHDT; CDR2 reads YYEEEE. V shed 2 bases and J shed 3 bases, with 17 bases lying between them. This CDR3 region has 17 residues. The CDR3 is CASSLVATRGSNEKLFF. The CDR3 nucleotides read TGTGCCAGCAGCTTAGTGGCAACTCGGGGGTCTAATGAAAAACTGTTTTTT.

This chain connects TRBV19 to TRBJ2-3, with 7 nucleotides matching TRBD2. V lost 6 bases and J lost 0; bases outside the gene matches: 15. CDR3 length: 18 amino acids. Germline assignment: CDR1 LNHDA and CDR2 SQIVND (reference sequence). The DNA for the CDR3 is TGTGCCAGTAGGACAATGGGGGAGGGCCCCGTTAGCACAGATACGCAGTATTTT. Its protein product is CASRTMGEGPVSTDTQYF.

The rearrangement links TRBV18 to TRBJ2-5; the D gene is possibly TRBD2 (5 bases). Trimming stripped 2 bases from V and 5 bases from J, with 9 bases between. Germline V gene sequence: CDR1 KGHSH, CDR2 LQKENI. The CDR3 runs 13 residues. The CDR3 DNA sequence: TGTGCCAGCTCACCAGCTAGCTGGGAGACCCAGTACTTC. It is translated as CASSPASWETQYF.

The chain is built from TRBV28 and TRBJ1-2; TRBD1 aligns across 9 bases. The CDR3 runs to 13 residues. CDR1 is MDHEN, CDR2 SYDVKM, per germline. Germline trimming cut 5 bases from V and 7 bases from J; bases unmatched to any gene: 5. Written as DNA, the CDR3 is TGTGCCAGCAGTGTCCGGACAGGGGCTGGCTACACCTTC. This encodes CASSVRTGAGYTF.

This rearrangement joins TRBV6-5 to TRBJ1-5, with 7 bases fitting TRBD1. The CDR3 length is 15 residues. Germline V gives CDR1 MNHEY, CDR2 SVGAGI. Trimming at V came to 5 bases and at J to 2 bases, leaving 6 bases not matched to a gene. CDR3 region: CASSRQGNGNQPQHF. CDR3 bases: TGTGCCAGCAGTCGACAGGGAAATGGCAATCAGCCCCAGCATTTT.